Included here is one T cell receptor (beta chain) sequence, with context. Its antigen remains unidentified. The assay was immunoSEQ multiplex PCR, and TCRdb's table has in-frame clones only and misses some. The sample consists of 190,000 or so clones, approximately 93% of them appearing once. These data come from a study of T cell responses to AZD1222 COVID-19 vaccine. General study findings and limits: Seropositive at baseline were only five or six AZD1222 recipients. Females made up more of the donors, who were largely white British, and clonal diversity may have come out too low. Unmutated variant regions reportedly attract nearly half of all spike-specific TCRs.

The J segment lost 6 bases and the V segment lost 6 bases, leaving 6 bases of the junction unmatched. The CDR3 has 15 residues. Germline V CDR1 and CDR2: MNHEY, SVGAGI. Recipients boosted at about 4 weeks or about 12 weeks are pooled. The input for sequencing was peripheral blood, taken 28 days after the second AZD1222 dose. The J gene is TRBJ2-3, the V gene TRBV6-5; 13 bases match TRBD2. This receptor was obtained from an adult who received the AZD1222 COVID-19 vaccine. CDR3 sequence reads: CASRTSGLAGDTQYF. DNA for the CDR3: TGTGCCAGCAGAACCTCGGGACTAGCGGGGGATACGCAGTATTTT.